A selection of T cell receptor beta chains follows, all from one sample in a study of T cells in Graves' hyperthyroidism and ophthalmopathy. TCRdb re-called the multiplex PCR reads through MiXCR, storing one row per CDR3 protein. The sample consists of some 650,000 distinct CDR3 sequences, more than 15% of them appearing once. The sample taken for sequencing was blood. Source of these receptors: a woman aged 40 to 50 with Graves' ophthalmopathy. Both conserved end residues are part of each CDR3. Fields, in order: V gene, clone size, J gene, D gene, CDR3 protein, CDR3 DNA. A D gene is named only where the DNA matches it firmly. Size tells how often a clone was seen (once, few, many) or the class of an expanded clone, and some rows leave it out.

V gene: TRBV12-3/TRBV12-4
clone size: many
J gene: TRBJ2-1
D gene: -
CDR3 protein: CASSLDNWREGTNEQFF
CDR3 DNA: TGTGCCAGCAGTTTAGATAATTGGCGCGAGGGAACCAATGAGCAGTTCTTC

V gene: TRBV24-1
clone size: many
J gene: TRBJ2-2
D gene: TRBD1
CDR3 protein: CATLHRGQGFGELFF
CDR3 DNA: TGTGCCACCCTGCACAGGGGACAGGGTTTCGGGGAGCTGTTTTTT

V gene: TRBV3-1
clone size: -
J gene: TRBJ2-1
D gene: TRBD1
CDR3 protein: CASSQDWQGALGEQFF
CDR3 DNA: TGTGCCAGCAGCCAAGATTGGCAGGGGGCCCTTGGGGAGCAGTTCTTC

V gene: TRBV20-1
clone size: many
J gene: TRBJ2-3
D gene: TRBD2
CDR3 protein: CSARQTSGGADTQYF
CDR3 DNA: TGCAGTGCTAGACAGACTAGCGGGGGGGCAGATACGCAGTATTTT

V gene: TRBV5-1
clone size: -
J gene: TRBJ2-3
D gene: -
CDR3 protein: CASSLAFGTPLGTDTQYF
CDR3 DNA: TGCGCCAGCAGCTTGGCTTTTGGGACACCCCTTGGCACAGATACGCAGTATTTT

V gene: TRBV20-1
clone size: many
J gene: TRBJ1-5
D gene: -
CDR3 protein: CSAPTSLRGSNQPQHF
CDR3 DNA: TGCAGTGCCCCCACAAGCTTACGAGGGAGCAATCAGCCCCAGCATTTT

V gene: TRBV7-2
clone size: -
J gene: TRBJ1-6
D gene: -
CDR3 protein: CASSPGRHSYNSPLHF
CDR3 DNA: TGTGCCAGCAGCCCGGGACGGCACTCCTATAATTCACCCCTCCACTTT

V gene: TRBV9
clone size: many
J gene: TRBJ1-1
D gene: -
CDR3 protein: CASSVQGSNTEAFF
CDR3 DNA: TGTGCCAGCAGCGTACAGGGGTCGAACACTGAAGCTTTCTTT

V gene: TRBV5-1
clone size: few
J gene: TRBJ2-7
D gene: -
CDR3 protein: CASSQGGGLNEQYF
CDR3 DNA: TGCGCCAGCAGCCAAGGGGGTGGATTGAACGAGCAGTACTTC

V gene: TRBV28
clone size: many
J gene: TRBJ1-5
D gene: -
CDR3 protein: CASSLEGNNQPQHF
CDR3 DNA: TGTGCCAGCAGCCTAGAAGGGAACAATCAGCCCCAGCATTTT

V gene: TRBV10-3
clone size: many
J gene: TRBJ1-5
D gene: -
CDR3 protein: CAISEEGVNQPQHF
CDR3 DNA: TGTGCCATCAGTGAAGAGGGAGTCAATCAGCCCCAGCATTTT

V gene: TRBV12-3/TRBV12-4
clone size: many
J gene: TRBJ2-7
D gene: -
CDR3 protein: CASSSGLRAYEQYF
CDR3 DNA: TGTGCCAGCAGTTCTGGGCTACGCGCCTACGAGCAGTACTTC

V gene: TRBV2
clone size: many
J gene: TRBJ1-1
D gene: -
CDR3 protein: CASSEDIQREAFF
CDR3 DNA: TGTGCCAGCAGTGAAGACATACAACGGGAAGCTTTCTTT

V gene: TRBV7-9
clone size: many
J gene: TRBJ2-7
D gene: -
CDR3 protein: CASSISGTYEQYF
CDR3 DNA: TGTGCCAGCAGCATTAGCGGAACCTACGAGCAGTACTTC

V gene: TRBV7-9
clone size: -
J gene: TRBJ1-2
D gene: TRBD1
CDR3 protein: CASSLVQGAGGYTF
CDR3 DNA: TGTGCCAGCAGCTTAGTACAGGGGGCTGGTGGCTACACCTTC

V gene: TRBV27
clone size: -
J gene: TRBJ2-5
D gene: TRBD2
CDR3 protein: CASSPLREGTQYF
CDR3 DNA: TGTGCCAGCAGTCCCCTGAGGGAGGGGACCCAGTACTTC

V gene: TRBV5-1
clone size: many
J gene: TRBJ1-1
D gene: -
CDR3 protein: CASTSGGVNTEAFF
CDR3 DNA: TGCGCCAGCACCTCGGGGGGGGTGAACACTGAAGCTTTCTTT

V gene: TRBV2
clone size: many
J gene: TRBJ2-1
D gene: -
CDR3 protein: CASSEFSGLPSSYNEQFF
CDR3 DNA: TGTGCCAGCAGTGAGTTTAGCGGACTACCGAGCTCCTACAATGAGCAGTTCTTC

V gene: TRBV5-1
clone size: -
J gene: TRBJ1-4
D gene: -
CDR3 protein: CASSLQEHNLASEKLFF
CDR3 DNA: TGCGCCAGCAGCTTACAGGAACACAACCTGGCTTCTGAAAAACTGTTTTTT

V gene: TRBV12-3/TRBV12-4
clone size: many
J gene: TRBJ2-6
D gene: TRBD2
CDR3 protein: CASSRKLAGSPVLTF
CDR3 DNA: TGTGCCAGCAGTAGAAAACTAGCGGGATCCCCCGTCCTGACTTTC

V gene: TRBV6-1
clone size: few
J gene: TRBJ2-3
D gene: TRBD2
CDR3 protein: CASRTSGRAEDTQYF
CDR3 DNA: TGTGCCAGCCGGACTAGCGGGAGGGCCGAGGATACGCAGTATTTT

V gene: TRBV15
clone size: many
J gene: TRBJ2-2
D gene: TRBD2
CDR3 protein: CATSRVPSGATGELFF
CDR3 DNA: TGTGCCACCAGCAGAGTTCCTAGCGGGGCCACCGGGGAGCTGTTTTTT

V gene: TRBV7-9
clone size: many
J gene: TRBJ2-7
D gene: TRBD2
CDR3 protein: CASTQRSLAGVSEQYF
CDR3 DNA: TGTGCCAGCACCCAACGGAGTCTAGCGGGAGTCTCCGAGCAGTACTTC

V gene: TRBV2
clone size: once
J gene: TRBJ1-2
D gene: TRBD1
CDR3 protein: CASTLTGTGVNYGYTF
CDR3 DNA: TGTGCCAGCACCTTAACCGGGACAGGAGTTAACTATGGCTACACCTTC

V gene: TRBV30
clone size: -
J gene: TRBJ2-2
D gene: -
CDR3 protein: CAWRFYVGELFF
CDR3 DNA: TGTGCCTGGAGGTTCTATGTCGGGGAGCTGTTTTTT

V gene: TRBV6-2/TRBV6-3
clone size: many
J gene: TRBJ1-1
D gene: -
CDR3 protein: CASLSGVTAVTEAFF
CDR3 DNA: TGTGCCAGCCTCTCGGGCGTGACAGCTGTAACTGAAGCTTTCTTT

V gene: TRBV27
clone size: -
J gene: TRBJ2-5
D gene: -
CDR3 protein: CASSPSGGVKPKETQYF
CDR3 DNA: TGTGCCAGCAGTCCCAGTGGTGGGGTGAAACCGAAAGAGACCCAGTACTTC

V gene: TRBV20-1
clone size: many
J gene: TRBJ2-5
D gene: -
CDR3 protein: CSASPLGMQETQYF
CDR3 DNA: TGCAGTGCTAGCCCCTTGGGGATGCAAGAGACCCAGTACTTC

V gene: TRBV5-1
clone size: many
J gene: TRBJ2-1
D gene: TRBD2
CDR3 protein: CASSSGGLGTSGERSYNEQFF
CDR3 DNA: TGCGCCAGCAGCTCAGGCGGGCTTGGGACTAGCGGGGAGAGATCCTACAATGAGCAGTTCTTC

V gene: TRBV4-1
clone size: few
J gene: TRBJ2-2
D gene: -
CDR3 protein: CASTSGYTGELFF
CDR3 DNA: TGCGCCAGCACCTCAGGGTACACCGGGGAGCTGTTTTTT

V gene: TRBV3-1
clone size: many
J gene: TRBJ1-2
D gene: TRBD1
CDR3 protein: CASSPGQGNYGYTF
CDR3 DNA: TGTGCCAGCAGCCCGGGACAGGGGAACTATGGCTACACCTTC

V gene: TRBV29-1
clone size: few
J gene: TRBJ1-4
D gene: -
CDR3 protein: CSVEGPTNEKLFF
CDR3 DNA: TGCAGCGTTGAGGGTCCAACTAATGAAAAACTGTTTTTT

V gene: TRBV20-1
clone size: many
J gene: TRBJ2-3
D gene: -
CDR3 protein: CLLERWADTQYF
CDR3 DNA: TGCCTCCTAGAGCGTTGGGCAGATACGCAGTATTTT

V gene: TRBV27
clone size: few
J gene: TRBJ2-3
D gene: -
CDR3 protein: CASSPGWQGRDTQYF
CDR3 DNA: TGTGCCAGCAGTCCCGGGTGGCAGGGGAGAGATACGCAGTATTTT

V gene: TRBV5-4
clone size: -
J gene: TRBJ2-5
D gene: -
CDR3 protein: CASSLYLRTKHF
CDR3 DNA: TGTGCCAGCAGCTTGTATCTTAGGACCAAACACTTC

V gene: TRBV2
clone size: many
J gene: TRBJ1-6
D gene: -
CDR3 protein: CASRVGYPSPLHF
CDR3 DNA: TGTGCCAGCAGGGTAGGGTATCCTTCACCCCTCCACTTT

V gene: TRBV5-5
clone size: -
J gene: TRBJ2-2
D gene: -
CDR3 protein: CASSSLHTGELFF
CDR3 DNA: TGTGCCAGCAGCTCCCTCCACACCGGGGAGCTGTTTTTT